Listed below are T cell receptor beta chains from one sample, sequenced in a study of cytomegalovirus exposure and HLA in healthy donors. This table comes from immunoSEQ multiplex PCR, and its TCRdb copy is limited to in-frame clones, with some not included. The table shows about 150,000 clones, with 65% to 90% occurring only once. The sample was PBMCs. The receptors originated from a woman aged 50 to 60 in good health and CMV-seropositive. Each CDR3 is given with its conserved first and last residue. Each record gives: D gene, J gene, V gene, clone size, CDR3 protein, CDR3 DNA. The D gene is left open where the match is weak. Some rows have no size entry. The others give once, few or many, or a class for an expanded clone.

D: .; J: TRBJ1-5; V: TRBV28; size: few; CDR3: CASSPLGRAEQPQHF; DNA: TGTGCCAGCAGCCCCCTGGGCAGGGCGGAACAGCCCCAGCATTTT
D: .; J: TRBJ1-5; V: TRBV4-2; size: .; CDR3: CASSTGSSANQSQHF; DNA: TGTGCCAGCAGTACAGGGTCGTCAGCTAATCAGTCCCAGCATTTT
D: .; J: TRBJ2-7; V: TRBV5-1; size: .; CDR3: CASGETGGPYEQYF; DNA: TGCGCCAGCGGTGAAACGGGGGGCCCCTACGAGCAGTACTTC
D: TRBD1; J: TRBJ1-2; V: TRBV9; size: .; CDR3: CASSESGTGFSYTF; DNA: TGTGCCAGCAGCGAGTCAGGGACAGGCTTCAGCTACACCTTC
D: .; J: TRBJ2-3; V: TRBV5-4; size: .; CDR3: CASSLNSADTQYF; DNA: TGTGCCAGCAGCTTAAACAGTGCAGATACGCAGTATTTT
D: .; J: TRBJ2-7; V: TRBV11-2; size: .; CDR3: CASSLGTNYEQYF; DNA: TGTGCCAGCAGCTTAGGGACAAACTACGAGCAGTACTTC
D: .; J: TRBJ2-7; V: TRBV7-9; size: .; CDR3: CASSLGATSYEQYF; DNA: TGTGCCAGCAGCTTAGGGGCAACCTCCTACGAGCAGTACTTC
D: TRBD1; J: TRBJ1-6; V: TRBV30; size: few; CDR3: CAWRGQYNSPLHF; DNA: TGTGCCTGGAGGGGACAGTATAATTCACCCCTCCACTTT
D: TRBD2; J: TRBJ2-1; V: TRBV11-2; size: .; CDR3: CASSGTGAAGGSYNEQFF; DNA: TGTGCCAGCAGCGGAACGGGAGCGGCGGGGGGGTCCTACAATGAGCAGTTCTTC
D: TRBD2; J: TRBJ2-7; V: TRBV7-6; size: .; CDR3: CASSLGASGGTYEQYF; DNA: TGTGCCAGCAGCTTAGGGGCTAGCGGGGGGACCTACGAGCAGTACTTC
D: .; J: TRBJ2-7; V: TRBV7-6; size: .; CDR3: CASSLAGGQGGYEQYF; DNA: TGTGCCAGCAGCTTAGCGGGGGGGCAGGGAGGGTACGAGCAGTACTTC
D: .; J: TRBJ2-7; V: TRBV7-2; size: .; CDR3: CASSLVSNEQYF; DNA: TGTGCCAGCAGCTTAGTTTCAAACGAGCAGTACTTC
D: TRBD1; J: TRBJ2-7; V: TRBV5-1; size: .; CDR3: CASSERTGAIYEQYF; DNA: TGCGCCAGCAGCGAGAGGACAGGGGCCATCTACGAGCAGTACTTC
D: TRBD1; J: TRBJ1-2; V: TRBV7-9; size: .; CDR3: CASSSDRALANYGYTF; DNA: TGTGCCAGCAGCTCGGACAGGGCTTTAGCTAACTATGGCTACACCTTC
D: TRBD1; J: TRBJ2-1; V: TRBV7-2; size: .; CDR3: CASSFRQGNEQFF; DNA: TGTGCCAGCAGCTTCAGACAGGGTAATGAGCAGTTCTTC
D: .; J: TRBJ1-2; V: TRBV9; size: once; CDR3: CASSVGGGATTNYGYTF; DNA: TGTGCCAGCAGCGTAGGAGGAGGGGCAACGACTAACTATGGCTACACCTTC
D: .; J: TRBJ1-6; V: TRBV6-5; size: .; CDR3: CASSYGGLYNSPLHF; DNA: TGTGCCAGCAGTTACGGGGGCCTCTATAATTCACCCCTCCACTTT
D: .; J: TRBJ1-4; V: TRBV7-8; size: .; CDR3: CASSPRRAGREKLFF; DNA: TGTGCCAGCAGCCCCCGACGAGCAGGGAGGGAAAAACTGTTTTTT
D: TRBD2; J: TRBJ2-1; V: TRBV6-4; size: .; CDR3: CASSDPSAGGPREQFF; DNA: TGTGCCAGCAGTGACCCCTCCGCGGGGGGGCCTAGGGAGCAGTTCTTC
D: .; J: TRBJ2-6; V: TRBV29-1; size: .; CDR3: CSVPSSGANVLTF; DNA: TGCAGCGTTCCGAGCTCTGGGGCCAACGTCCTGACTTTC
D: .; J: TRBJ1-2; V: TRBV11-2; size: .; CDR3: CASSLERGFNYGYTF; DNA: TGTGCCAGCAGCTTGGAACGGGGTTTTAACTATGGCTACACCTTC
D: .; J: TRBJ2-1; V: TRBV6-6; size: .; CDR3: CASSSFAEIYNEQFF; DNA: TGTGCCAGCAGTTCATTTGCGGAGATATACAATGAGCAGTTCTTC
D: .; J: TRBJ1-1; V: TRBV7-9; size: .; CDR3: CASSLARAPGEAFF; DNA: TGTGCCAGCAGCTTAGCGCGGGCACCCGGGGAGGCTTTCTTT
D: TRBD2; J: TRBJ2-7; V: TRBV4-1; size: .; CDR3: CASSQDATSGYEQYF; DNA: TGCGCCAGCAGCCAAGATGCCACTAGCGGCTACGAGCAGTACTTC